The 14 T cell receptor beta chains in this list originate from one sample, sequenced in a study of T cells after yellow fever vaccination. Each CDR3 protein gets one entry after TCRdb re-called the 5' RACE reads with MiXCR. The table records approximately 350,000 distinct CDR3 sequences, 11% of them present only once. The sample in question was PBMCs, obtained on the day of the first yellow fever vaccination. The receptor source for this set is a man between 18 and 29 years old who received the YFV17D yellow fever vaccine.

The chain links TRBV12-3 or TRBV12-4 to TRBJ2-5, with TRBD1 matching 9 bases. The CDR3 consists of 14 residues. The trim removed 6 bases at V and 5 bases at J, leaving 7 bases unmatched. CDR3 sequence (DNA): TGTGCCAGCAGGGGACAGGGTAATAGGGAGACCCAGTACTTC. Translated, it gives CASRGQGNRETQYF.

The rearrangement joins TRBV6-2 or TRBV6-3 to TRBJ2-1; 7 bases align to TRBD1. Trimming took 8 bases from V and 2 from J; bases not matched to a gene: 3. CDR1 MNHEY and CDR2 SVGEGT come from the germline V gene. This CDR3 is 13 amino acids long. CDR3 residues: CASEQGAYNEQFF. The CDR3 region has the DNA TGTGCCAGCGAGCAGGGGGCCTACAATGAGCAGTTCTTC.

This clonotype has ten or more counts. This sequence joins TRBV29-1 and TRBJ2-5; TRBD1 might be the D (5 bases). This CDR3 comprises 13 residues. The V end was cut by 0 bases, the J end by 5 bases, with 10 bases between. Germline loops: CDR1 SQVTM, CDR2 ANQGSEA. CDR3 sequence (DNA): TGCAGCGTTGAAGAGACTGGGGCGGAGACCCAGTACTTC. This gives the protein CSVEETGAETQYF.

The rearrangement joins TRBV7-2 to TRBJ2-5, with TRBD2 matching 10 bases. V lost 1 base, J lost 5 bases, and 4 bases stayed unmatched. The germline V gene encodes CDR1 SGHTA and CDR2 FQGNSA. This CDR3 is built from 15 residues. The CDR3: CASSLERGGWETQYF. CDR3 DNA sequence: TGTGCCAGCAGCTTAGAGCGGGGGGGCTGGGAGACCCAGTACTTC. The whole variable domain, filled in from reference TRBV7-2 and TRBJ2-5, reads GAGVSQSPSNKVTEKGKDVELRCDPISGHTALYWYRQSLGQGLEFLIYFQGNSAPDKSGLPSDRFSAERTGGSVSTLTIQRTQQEDSAVYLCASSLERGGWETQYFGPGTRLLVL.

This clonotype was counted only a few times. This chain joins TRBV20-1 and TRBJ2-1; TRBD2 aligns across 9 bases. The CDR3 runs to 17 residues. CDR1 and CDR2 (germline): DFQATT, SNEGSKA (reference sequence). Losses at the gene ends were 3 bases for V and 0 bases for J; bases not matched to a gene: 9. The CDR3 nucleotides are TGCAGTGCTAGCCGATTGAGCGGGGGGTCCTCCTACAATGAGCAGTTCTTC. This translates into CSASRLSGGSSYNEQFF.

J is TRBJ2-5 and V is TRBV24-1, with D possibly being TRBD2 (6 bases). The V end was cut by 0 bases, the J end by 3 bases, with 10 bases between. Germline V gene data show CDR1 as KGHDR and CDR2 as SFDVKD. The length of the CDR3 is 15 residues. CDR3 nucleotides: TGTGCCACCAGTGATTTGCGGGACTTAGAAGAGACCCAGTACTTC. Amino acid sequence: CATSDLRDLEETQYF.

On this clonotype: An end of the junction does not agree with germline; a read error may underlie this. The genes are TRBV20-1 and TRBJ2-3, with D perhaps given as TRBD1 or TRBD2 (6 bases each). This CDR3 comprises 15 residues. Per the germline V gene, CDR1 is DFQATT and CDR2 is SNEGSKA (reference sequence). CDR3 amino acids: CSATVGGLGADTQYF. CDR3 in DNA: TGCAGCGCTACGGTCGGGGGCCTTGGGGCAGATACGCAGTATTTT.

The chain couples TRBV6-6 to TRBJ1-1; D call uncertain. The CDR3 consists of 12 residues. The germline V gene has CDR1 MNHNY and CDR2 SVGAGI (reference sequence). V lost 7 bases and J lost 0, with 6 bases in between. The CDR3 DNA reads TGTGCCAGCACGTGGGTGAACACTGAAGCTTTCTTT. The encoded protein is CASTWVNTEAFF.

This clonotype has a count of ten or more. This chain joins TRBV7-9 and TRBJ2-2; the D is unclear. Trimming pared 3 bases from V and 4 bases from J, leaving 18 bases between. CDR1 SEHNR and CDR2 FQNEAQ come from the germline V gene (reference sequence). The CDR3 covers 17 residues. The CDR3 reads CASSLASSGSGTGELFF. In nucleotides, the CDR3 is TGTGCCAGCAGCTTGGCCTCCTCCGGATCGGGCACCGGGGAGCTGTTTTTT.

This chain connects TRBV18 to TRBJ2-1, with D possibly being TRBD2 (6 bases). This CDR3 region has 15 residues. V was trimmed by 2 bases and J by 8 bases, leaving 16 bases between them. Looked up from germline, CDR1 is KGHSH and CDR2 is LQKENI. CDR3 bases: TGTGCCAGCTCACCAGTGGCAGGGACTCGGGATGAGCAGTTCTTC. Its translation is CASSPVAGTRDEQFF.

V gene TRBV4-3 combines with J gene TRBJ1-5; no clear D gene. V lost 0 bases and J 5 bases, leaving 8 bases between the germline ends. This CDR3 is built from 14 residues. Germline V lookup: CDR1 LGHNA, CDR2 YSLEER. CDR3 nucleotide sequence: TGCGCCAGCAGCCAAGATTCAAGGGATCAGCCCCAGCATTTT. Protein sequence: CASSQDSRDQPQHF.

Only a few counts were recorded for this clonotype. This chain connects TRBV6-5 to TRBJ1-1; possible D gene TRBD1, 5 bases. Germline V gives CDR1 MNHEY, CDR2 SVGAGI. The CDR3 consists of 15 residues. Trimming took off 2 bases at V and 4 bases at J, with 14 bases between the two ends. The CDR3 loop reads CASSYGGGGGTEAFF. CDR3 coding DNA: TGTGCCAGCAGTTACGGGGGAGGTGGCGGCACTGAAGCTTTCTTT.

The gene calls are TRBV24-1 and TRBJ2-1; D may be TRBD2 (6 bases). Germline V gene lookup returns CDR1 KGHDR and CDR2 SFDVKD. With 3 bases removed from V and 5 bases from J, the gap between germline ends came to 13 bases. The CDR3 covers 15 residues. DNA for the CDR3: TGTGCCACCAGTGATGCCGCCGGCGGGGACAATGAGCAGTTCTTC. This codes for CATSDAAGGDNEQFF.

This clonotype was detected a few times. The V and J genes are TRBV9 and TRBJ1-1; possibly TRBD1 for D (5 bases). Trimming pared 4 bases from V and 3 bases from J, leaving 13 bases between. The CDR3 consists of 14 residues. Germline CDR1 reads SGDLS; CDR2 reads YYNGEE. Here the CDR3 reads CASSPTGVDTEAFF. The DNA for the CDR3 is TGTGCCAGCAGCCCAACAGGAGTGGACACTGAAGCTTTCTTT.